Listed here are 18 T cell receptor beta chains from one sample, sequenced in a study of blood T cell repertoires in COVID-19. Libraries were prepared by immunoSEQ multiplex PCR; TCRdb keeps only in-frame clonotypes and omits some of them. The table lists some 200,000 clones, nearly 90% of them singletons, with 20% to 25% in the top ten. Specimen: peripheral blood. These receptors all stem from a man in his 60s with active or convalescent COVID-19.

The chain has TRBV9 and TRBJ2-1, with D maybe TRBD2 (5 bases). The CDR3 runs to 15 residues. Germline V gene lookup returns CDR1 SGDLS and CDR2 YYNGEE. V was cut by 0 bases and J by 2 bases, with 9 bases left in between. The CDR3 DNA is TGTGCCAGCAGCGTAGGAGGGCCCGCCTACAATGAGCAGTTCTTC. Its protein product is CASSVGGPAYNEQFF.

The chain joins TRBV5-8 to TRBJ2-7; 8 positions agree with TRBD1. Germline-derived CDR1 and CDR2 are SGHTS and YDEGEE. V trimming: 2 bases; J trimming: 1 base; junction bases outside the gene matches: 5. The CDR3 has 15 amino acids. The CDR3 region is CASSFPGQESYEQYF. Here the CDR3 DNA reads TGTGCCAGCAGCTTCCCGGGACAGGAGTCCTACGAGCAGTACTTC.

V and J are TRBV27 and TRBJ2-7; no clear D gene. The CDR3 extends over 13 amino acids. V was clipped by 2 bases and J by 6 bases, with 11 bases between them. The germline gives CDR1 MNHEY, CDR2 SMNVEV (reference sequence). CDR3 protein: CASSLPGLAEQYF. For the CDR3, the DNA is TGTGCCAGCAGTTTACCGGGTCTGGCCGAGCAGTACTTC.

This clone has more than one count but fewer than ten. This rearrangement joins TRBV18 to TRBJ2-7, with 9 nucleotides matching TRBD1. Unmatched junction bases numbered 5, after V lost 5 bases and J lost 0 bases. Germline V gene lookup returns CDR1 KGHSH and CDR2 LQKENI. The CDR3 loop spans 15 amino acids. Here the CDR3 DNA reads TGTGCCAGCTCATACGGGACAGGGACCTCCTACGAGCAGTACTTC. This gives the protein CASSYGTGTSYEQYF.

The chain uses TRBV4-1 and TRBJ1-3, with unresolved D. The CDR3 extends over 13 amino acids. Trimming took off 3 bases at V and 7 bases at J, with 10 bases between the two ends. The germline V gene has CDR1 MGHRA and CDR2 YSYEKL. CDR3 in DNA: TGCGCCAGCAGCCACCCGGTTACTAACACCATATATTTT. It is translated as CASSHPVTNTIYF.

The chain carries TRBV7-9 and TRBJ1-3; TRBD1 matches 7 bases. This CDR3 spans 16 amino acids. Germline V gene data show CDR1 as SEHNR and CDR2 as FQNEAQ (reference sequence). The V segment lost 1 base and the J segment 1 base; nucleotides outside the gene matches: 4. The CDR3 sequence is CASSLGGQRSGNTIYF. DNA of the CDR3: TGTGCCAGCAGCTTAGGGGGACAGCGATCTGGAAACACCATATATTTT.

This clone was observed a handful of times. The genes are TRBV11-2 and TRBJ1-6; 8 bases align to TRBD1. The CDR3 contains 19 residues. Germline V CDR1 and CDR2: SGHAT, FQNNGV. With 5 bases clipped from V and 0 bases from J, the junction kept 12 bases outside the gene matches. CDR3 coding DNA: TGTGCCAGCAGCCTCAGGGGGGGGACAGGAGGCTCCTATAATTCACCCCTCCACTTT. Its protein is CASSLRGGTGGSYNSPLHF.

This clone was picked up one time. The rearrangement links TRBV9 to TRBJ2-5; tentatively, D is TRBD1 (6 bases). CDR3 length: 15 amino acids. V lost 4 bases, J lost 3 bases, and 16 bases lay in between. The germline CDR1 and CDR2 sequences are SGDLS and YYNGEE. The DNA for the CDR3 is TGTGCCAGCAGCTTAATACCGGGGACAAAAGAGACCCAGTACTTC. It is translated as CASSLIPGTKETQYF. The variable domain in full, with the rest retrieved from reference TRBV9 and TRBJ2-5, is DSGVTQTPKHLITATGQRVTLRCSPRSGDLSVYWYQQSLDQGLQFLIQYYNGEERAKGNILERFSAQQFPDLHSELNLSSLELGDSALYFCASSLIPGTKETQYFGPGTRLLVL.

The V call is TRBV6-5, the J call TRBJ1-2; TRBD1 agrees at 7 bases. The V and J ends lost 4 bases and 8 bases, in that order; junction bases with no gene match: 10. The CDR3 extends over 14 amino acids. Germline V lookup: CDR1 MNHEY, CDR2 SVGAGI. As DNA, the CDR3 is TGTGCCAGCAGTTCCGCCCGGGACAGTACGGGCTACACCTTC. Its translation is CASSSARDSTGYTF.

This clone was detected once. The chain's CDR3 is CATSGSGGVETQYF. The CDR3 DNA reads as TGTGCCACCAGTGGGTCAGGGGGCGTAGAGACCCAGTACTTC. The V gene is TRBV24-1, the J gene TRBJ2-5; 8 bases align to TRBD1. Germline V gene lookup returns CDR1 KGHDR and CDR2 SFDVKD. The CDR3 is made up of 14 amino acids. Trimming cost V 5 bases and J 4 bases; bases outside gene matches: 5.

The chain joins TRBV7-9 to TRBJ2-7, with TRBD1 identical over 10 bases. This CDR3 spans 14 amino acids. The germline CDR1 and CDR2 sequences are SEHNR and FQNEAQ (reference sequence). V lost 5 bases and J lost 4; bases outside the gene matches: 5. In nucleotides, the CDR3 is TGTGCCAGCAGCCCGGGGACAGGGGAATACGAGCAGTACTTC. Amino acids: CASSPGTGEYEQYF.

This clone was observed once. The V and J genes are TRBV5-1 and TRBJ2-1, with 8 bases lining up with TRBD2. The CDR3 extends over 19 amino acids. Trimming cost V 3 bases and J 6 bases; bases outside gene matches: 20. CDR1 and CDR2 (germline): SGHRS, YFSETQ. CDR3 sequence: CASSSPPRGRRGAFNEQFF. CDR3 sequence (DNA): TGCGCCAGCAGCTCACCTCCGAGGGGGAGGCGGGGGGCCTTCAATGAGCAGTTCTTC.

This chain uses TRBV24-1 with TRBJ2-3; 9 bases map to TRBD1. The trim removed 5 bases at V and 1 base at J, leaving 3 bases unmatched. Germline values: CDR1 KGHDR, CDR2 SFDVKD. The CDR3 runs to 15 residues. The CDR3 sequence is CATSVGQGRTDTQYF. The DNA of the CDR3 is TGTGCCACCAGTGTCGGACAGGGGCGCACAGATACGCAGTATTTT.

The V call is TRBV24-1, the J call TRBJ1-2; no reliable D call. The CDR3 totals 14 residues. The V end was cut by 9 bases, the J end by 3 bases, with 16 bases between. CDR1 is KGHDR and CDR2 is SFDVKD in the germline V gene. CDR3 in amino acids: CATAPGSSDYGYTF. The CDR3 DNA reads as TGTGCCACCGCCCCCGGGTCCTCAGACTATGGCTACACCTTC.

This chain joins TRBV2 and TRBJ1-1; 9 nucleotides line up with TRBD1. Germline values: CDR1 SNHLY, CDR2 FYNNEI. V was pared by 8 bases and J by 4 bases, with 14 bases of the junction left unmatched. The CDR3 is 16 residues long. CDR3 DNA: TGTGCCAGCCAGTCTTTGAGCGGACAGGGGAGCACTGAAGCTTTCTTT. It yields the protein CASQSLSGQGSTEAFF.

V and J are TRBV19 and TRBJ1-5; the D is unclear. Trimming took 6 bases from V and 4 from J, leaving 13 bases between them. This CDR3 has 14 residues. CDR1 and CDR2 from the germline V gene are LNHDA and SQIVND (reference sequence). In DNA form, the CDR3 reads TGTGCCAGTAGCGATTCAGGAAGGAATCAGCCCCAGCATTTT. Encoded protein: CASSDSGRNQPQHF.

The rearrangement uses TRBV19 and TRBJ2-2; D uncertain. The CDR3 contains 15 residues. The V end lost 6 bases, the J end lost 2 bases, and 13 bases lay between the germline ends. Germline CDR1 is LNHDA and CDR2 is SQIVND (reference sequence). CDR3 sequence (DNA): TGTGCCAGTAGGCCACTCAACCTAAACACCGGGGAGCTGTTTTTT. Encoded protein: CASRPLNLNTGELFF.

The chain employs TRBV21-1 and TRBJ2-7; TRBD1 is the table's D call and was not checked against the DNA. TRBV21-1 is assigned pseudogene status. This CDR3 has 18 residues. CDR3 region: CASSRGRALGGITYEQYF. The DNA for the CDR3 is TGTGCCAGCAGCAGAGGAAGGGCTTTAGGGGGAATCACCTACGAGCAGTACTTC.